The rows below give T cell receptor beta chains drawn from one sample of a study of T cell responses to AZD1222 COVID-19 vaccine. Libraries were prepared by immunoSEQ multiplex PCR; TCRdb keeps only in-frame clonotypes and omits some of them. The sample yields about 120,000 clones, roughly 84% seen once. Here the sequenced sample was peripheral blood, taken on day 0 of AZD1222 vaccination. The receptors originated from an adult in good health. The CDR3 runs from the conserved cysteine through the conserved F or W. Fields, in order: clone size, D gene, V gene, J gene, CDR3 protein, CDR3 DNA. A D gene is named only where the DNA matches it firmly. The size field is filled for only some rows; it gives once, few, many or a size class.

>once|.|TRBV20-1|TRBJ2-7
CSASLGVDGEQYF
TGCAGTGCTAGTTTGGGGGTAGACGGGGAGCAGTACTTC
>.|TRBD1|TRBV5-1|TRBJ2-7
CASSLDRGRYYEQYF
TGCGCCAGCAGCTTAGACAGGGGGCGGTACTACGAGCAGTACTTC
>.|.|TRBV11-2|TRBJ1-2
CASSSWSGYTF
TGTGCCAGCAGCTCCTGGTCTGGCTACACCTTC
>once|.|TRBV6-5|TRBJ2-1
CASRFGSYNEQFF
TGTGCCAGCAGATTCGGCTCCTACAATGAGCAGTTCTTC
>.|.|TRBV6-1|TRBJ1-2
CASSEFFSSYTRPNYGYTF
TGTGCCAGCAGTGAATTTTTCAGCTCCTACACACGCCCTAACTATGGCTACACCTTC
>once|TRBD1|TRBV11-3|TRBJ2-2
CASSWTGPAGTGELFF
TGTGCCAGCAGCTGGACAGGGCCAGCGGGCACCGGGGAGCTGTTTTTT
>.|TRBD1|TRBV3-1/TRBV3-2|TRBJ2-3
CASSPRPGQGFIFRATDTQYF
TGTGCCAGCAGCCCACGGCCGGGACAGGGTTTTATTTTTAGGGCGACAGATACGCAGTATTTT
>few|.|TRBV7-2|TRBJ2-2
CASSLLDNTGELFF
TGTGCCAGCAGCTTATTAGACAACACCGGGGAGCTGTTTTTT
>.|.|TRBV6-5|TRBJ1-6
CASIMTAGDSPLHF
TGTGCCAGCATTATGACCGCTGGGGATTCACCCCTCCACTTT
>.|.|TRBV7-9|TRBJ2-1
CASSLVLARPPEQFF
TGTGCCAGCAGCTTAGTCCTGGCCCGCCCCCCTGAGCAGTTCTTC
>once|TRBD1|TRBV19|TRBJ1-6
CASSTTGGTESPLHF
TGTGCCAGTAGTACGACAGGGGGAACGGAGTCACCCCTCCACTTT
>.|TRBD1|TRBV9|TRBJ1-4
CASSDGTGLNEKLFF
TGTGCCAGCAGCGACGGGACAGGACTAAATGAAAAACTGTTTTTT
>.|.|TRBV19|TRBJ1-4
CASRPPGLATNEKLFF
TGTGCCAGTAGACCCCCGGGTCTCGCAACTAATGAAAAACTGTTTTTT
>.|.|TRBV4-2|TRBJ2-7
CASSQTGKANEQYF
TGTGCCAGCAGCCAAACAGGGAAAGCTAACGAGCAGTACTTC
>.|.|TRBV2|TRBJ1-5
CASSEGRGSNQPQHF
TGTGCCAGCAGTGAAGGTCGTGGTAGCAATCAGCCCCAGCATTTT
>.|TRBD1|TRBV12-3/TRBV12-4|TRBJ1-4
CASNRGPDEKLFF
TGTGCCAGCAACAGGGGGCCAGATGAAAAACTGTTTTTT
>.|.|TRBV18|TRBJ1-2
CASSPGGSTNYGYTF
TGTGCCAGCTCACCGGGGGGGAGCACTAACTATGGCTACACCTTC
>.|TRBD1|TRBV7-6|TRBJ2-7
CASSQSGTGTSYEQYF
TGTGCCAGCAGCCAATCCGGGACAGGAACATCCTACGAGCAGTACTTC
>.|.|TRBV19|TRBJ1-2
CASSAGVDYGYTF
TGTGCCAGTAGTGCAGGGGTAGACTATGGCTACACCTTC
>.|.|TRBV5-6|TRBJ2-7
CASSFTGTQPYEQYF
TGTGCCAGCAGCTTCACCGGGACACAGCCCTACGAGCAGTACTTC
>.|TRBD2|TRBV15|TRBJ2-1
CATSRDKSSGGANEQFF
TGTGCCACCAGCAGAGATAAGTCTAGCGGGGGGGCCAATGAGCAGTTCTTC
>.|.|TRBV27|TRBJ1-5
CASILGAGDKSSQPQHF
TGTGCCAGCATCCTCGGGGCAGGGGACAAGAGTAGTCAGCCCCAGCATTTT
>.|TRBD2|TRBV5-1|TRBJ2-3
CASRRLAAGPDTQYF
TGCGCCAGCCGAAGACTAGCGGCGGGGCCCGATACGCAGTATTTT
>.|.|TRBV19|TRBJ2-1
CASSTGQHASSNEQFF
TGTGCCAGTAGTACTGGACAGCACGCCTCCTCCAATGAGCAGTTCTTC
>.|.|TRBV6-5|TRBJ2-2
CASNREVKPGELFF
TGTGCCAGCAACCGTGAGGTTAAACCCGGGGAGCTGTTTTTT
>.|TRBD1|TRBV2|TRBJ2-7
CASTRTGGNEQYF
TGTGCCAGCACCAGGACAGGGGGCAACGAGCAGTACTTC